The TCR beta chain described here comes from a study of cytomegalovirus exposure and HLA in healthy donors. Germline V CDR1 and CDR2: MNHEY, SVGAGI. This CDR3 has 13 amino acids. Trimming took off 4 bases at V and 3 bases at J, with 7 bases between the two ends. PCR amplification relied on 60 Vbeta primers (plus 13 Jbeta primers). Profiling relied on immunoSEQ multiplex PCR, and the TCRdb table lists in-frame clones only, not all of them. The profile shows 200,000 or so clones, roughly 80% of them singletons. General study results and limits: Differences between HLA loci emerged in a later analysis of TCR association rates, with DRB1 most and HLA-C fewest. Later analysis demonstrated an association between a missense DCLRE1C variant and TCR beta V- and J-gene trimming. Both high specificity and high sensitivity reportedly marked the classifier's diagnosis of cytomegalovirus status.

This clone appeared a few times. The antigen is undetermined. The chain links TRBV6-5 to TRBJ1-5; D unclear. The sequenced material came from PBMCs. This receptor was obtained from a boy aged 5-17 years in good health and CMV-seronegative. CDR3 DNA sequence: TGTGCCAGCAGTTTGGGCTCCAATCAGCCCCAGCATTTT. Translated, it gives CASSLGSNQPQHF.